These T cell receptor beta chains were read from a single sample in a study of human T cells and chemical hapten exposure. TCRdb processed the RACE reads anew with MiXCR; each CDR3 protein has one entry. The table records about 130,000 distinct CDR3 sequences, approximately 8.3% of them present only once. The sample consisted of whole blood. The receptors stem from a male donor in good health. Some clones in this sample may be carry-over from other donors' samples. CDR3s include the opening cysteine and the closing phenylalanine or tryptophan. A D gene is named only where the DNA matches it firmly. Only part of the rows carry a size: once, few, many, or a class if the clone is expanded.

CDR3nt	CDR3aa	j_gene	len	abundance	v_gene	d_gene
TGCGCCAGCAGGGTTGTTCCCGCGGGGAGCTACGAGCAGTACTTC	CASRVVPAGSYEQYF	TRBJ2-7	15	NA	TRBV5-1	NA
TGCAGTGCCCTCCGGGACAGTAATCAGCCCCAGCATTTT	CSALRDSNQPQHF	TRBJ1-5	13	NA	TRBV20-1	TRBD1
TGCAGTGCGAGGACAGGGGGTGAATACACTGAAGCTTTCTTT	CSARTGGEYTEAFF	TRBJ1-1	14	few	TRBV20-1	TRBD1
TGTGCCAGCAGCTTAGTGGGGACAGTTAACTATGGCTACACCTTC	CASSLVGTVNYGYTF	TRBJ1-2	15	few	TRBV7-9	TRBD1
TGCAGCGTTGCAACAGGGAGTGGAAACACCATATATTTT	CSVATGSGNTIYF	TRBJ1-3	13	many	TRBV29-1	NA
TGTGCCAGCAGTTCAGGGAGCCCTGAAGCTTTCTTT	CASSSGSPEAFF	TRBJ1-1	12	few	TRBV6-2/TRBV6-3	NA
TGCGCCAGCAGTCCCGGGACCAAAACAGATACGCAGTATTTT	CASSPGTKTDTQYF	TRBJ2-3	14	NA	TRBV5-1	NA
TGCAGTGCTCGCCCCCGGGAGACCCAGTACTTC	CSARPRETQYF	TRBJ2-5	11	NA	TRBV20-1	NA
TGTGCCAGCAGCCCCGAGGTGGGAGGCAGCTATGGCTACACCTTC	CASSPEVGGSYGYTF	TRBJ1-2	15	many	TRBV3-1	NA
TGCAGTGCTGACGATAGCGGGGGACCGAAAGAGACCCAGTACTTC	CSADDSGGPKETQYF	TRBJ2-5	15	NA	TRBV20-1	TRBD2
TGTGCCAGCAGTTCCGAACCCTTAAGGGAGCAGTTCTTC	CASSSEPLREQFF	TRBJ2-1	13	few	TRBV27	NA
TGCAGTGCTAGCGGGACTAGCGGGCTGCAATCAGATACGCAGTATTTT	CSASGTSGLQSDTQYF	TRBJ2-3	16	many	TRBV20-1	TRBD2
TGTGCCAGCAGCCCGACCGGCGCGAGCACTGAAGCTTTCTTT	CASSPTGASTEAFF	TRBJ1-1	14	few	TRBV7-3	NA
TGCAGTGCTCCTCTAGCGGGGGCCTACGAGCAGTACTTC	CSAPLAGAYEQYF	TRBJ2-7	13	many	TRBV20-1	TRBD2
TGTGCCAGCAGCTTAGTCTCTAGCGGAGCAGCCAAAAACATTCAGTACTTC	CASSLVSSGAAKNIQYF	TRBJ2-4	17	few	TRBV7-2	TRBD2
TGTGCCAGCGGAAAAACAGTACCTAGCAATCAGCCCCAGCATTTT	CASGKTVPSNQPQHF	TRBJ1-5	15	NA	TRBV6-2/TRBV6-3	NA
TGTGCCAGCAGAGATAGCGGGAGCGGCCAAGAGACCCAGTACTTC	CASRDSGSGQETQYF	TRBJ2-5	15	NA	TRBV11-2	TRBD2
TGTGCCAGTAGTATCGCTTTTTGGACCTCCTACGAGCAGTACTTC	CASSIAFWTSYEQYF	TRBJ2-7	15	NA	TRBV19	NA
TGCAGTGCTAGCGATGATTATGGCTACACCTTC	CSASDDYGYTF	TRBJ1-2	11	many	TRBV20-1	NA
TGCGCCAGCAGCCCCCTTGAGGGGCCCGGGAACACTGAAGCTTTCTTT	CASSPLEGPGNTEAFF	TRBJ1-1	16	many	TRBV5-1	NA
TGTGCCAGCAGCCAAGCTAGCGGAGCCGGGGAGCTGTTTTTT	CASSQASGAGELFF	TRBJ2-2	14	NA	TRBV16	TRBD2
TGTGCCATCAGTGGTCCGGGACAGGGGACCCACGAGCAGTACTTC	CAISGPGQGTHEQYF	TRBJ2-7	15	many	TRBV10-3	TRBD1
TGTGCCAGCAGTACCCTCATACAATCACCCCTCCACTTT	CASSTLIQSPLHF	TRBJ1-6	13	NA	TRBV12-3/TRBV12-4	NA
TGTGCCTGGAGGAAAGGAGCCTTGAGCTCCTACGAGCAGTACTTC	CAWRKGALSSYEQYF	TRBJ2-7	15	NA	TRBV30	NA
TGTGCCAGCAGTTTTCGACAGGGTAATGAAAAACTGTTTTTT	CASSFRQGNEKLFF	TRBJ1-4	14	few	TRBV6-6	TRBD1
TGCAGTGCTAGTAAGGGACTAGCGTGGGAGCAGTACTTC	CSASKGLAWEQYF	TRBJ2-7	13	few	TRBV20-1	TRBD2
TGTGCCAGTAGCAGAGGACAGGGCCGACGCCCGTTCATGGAGCCCCAGCATTTT	CASSRGQGRRPFMEPQHF	TRBJ1-5	18	few	TRBV19	TRBD1
TGTGCCAGCACCTACATTTCCCGAACGGGGAACACTGAAGCTTTCTTT	CASTYISRTGNTEAFF	TRBJ1-1	16	NA	TRBV7-9	NA
TGTGCCATCAGTTCAGAGAGTTTCGGGACGTCCCAAGAGACCCAGTACTTC	CAISSESFGTSQETQYF	TRBJ2-5	17	few	TRBV10-3	NA
TGTGCCAGCAGCTCCCATACAGGGCTCGATAATTCACCCCTCCACTTT	CASSSHTGLDNSPLHF	TRBJ1-6	16	few	TRBV5-4	NA
TGCGCCAGCAGTGAGTCTGGAGCTGTGAACACTGAAGCTTTCTTT	CASSESGAVNTEAFF	TRBJ1-1	15	NA	TRBV10-2	NA
TGTGCCAGCAGTCAAAAACTCCCGTGGGGGAGTGGTAATTCACCCCTCCACTTT	CASSQKLPWGSGNSPLHF	TRBJ1-6	18	few	TRBV2	NA
TGTGCCAGCAGCCAAGGATGGGGAGCTGGGGCCAACGTCCTGACTTTC	CASSQGWGAGANVLTF	TRBJ2-6	16	few	TRBV14	NA
TGTGCCATCAGTGAAGGAGGAAACACCATATATTTT	CAISEGGNTIYF	TRBJ1-3	12	few	TRBV10-3	NA
TGCAGTGCTAGGTACGGGGGCATGAACACTGAAGCTTTCTTT	CSARYGGMNTEAFF	TRBJ1-1	14	NA	TRBV20-1	NA
TGTGCCAGCAGCCTCGTCAATCAGCCCCAGCATTTT	CASSLVNQPQHF	TRBJ1-5	12	many	TRBV7-9	NA
TGTGCCAGCAGTTTGGGTTTTGGGGCCACTAACTATGGCTACACCTTC	CASSLGFGATNYGYTF	TRBJ1-2	16	NA	TRBV12-3/TRBV12-4	NA
TGTGCCAGCAGCTCGAAAGGGACAGGGGAATCCTCCTACGAGCAGTACTTC	CASSSKGTGESSYEQYF	TRBJ2-7	17	NA	TRBV5-6	TRBD1
TGTGCCAGCAGCCCTCAAAGGGGTCTCCGATACTCCACCGGGGAGCTGTTTTTT	CASSPQRGLRYSTGELFF	TRBJ2-2	18	few	TRBV3-1	NA
TGCAGCGTTGTAGCGCAGGGTGGGGAAAAACTGTTTTTT	CSVVAQGGEKLFF	TRBJ1-4	13	few	TRBV29-1	NA
TGCGCCAGCAGCTTGACAGGCCGATCCACCTACGAGCAGTACTTC	CASSLTGRSTYEQYF	TRBJ2-7	15	many	TRBV5-1	NA
TGTGCCAGCAGCCGACAGTTACAGTACGAGCAGTACTTC	CASSRQLQYEQYF	TRBJ2-7	13	NA	TRBV7-8	NA
TGTGCCAGCAGCTCCTTGCCTAGCGGAGACCGGAATGAGCAGTTCTTC	CASSSLPSGDRNEQFF	TRBJ2-1	16	few	TRBV7-6	TRBD2
TGTGCTAGTGCGGGCAGGGTAACACTAGCGGGCAACGAGCAGTACTTC	CASAGRVTLAGNEQYF	TRBJ2-7	16	NA	TRBV12-5	TRBD2
TGTGCCAGCAGCTTGGTACAGGGGCCCGCGGGCTACGAGCAGTACTTC	CASSLVQGPAGYEQYF	TRBJ2-7	16	NA	TRBV5-6	TRBD1
TGTGCCAGCAGCCACGGGGGCTCGGGCACTGAAGCTTTCTTT	CASSHGGSGTEAFF	TRBJ1-1	14	NA	TRBV3-1	NA
TGTGCTAGTGGTTTGGGAATGGATACGCAGTATTTT	CASGLGMDTQYF	TRBJ2-3	12	NA	TRBV12-5	NA
TGTGCCAGCAGTTCTCTACAGGGGGCGAACGAGCAGTACTTC	CASSSLQGANEQYF	TRBJ2-7	14	many	TRBV27	TRBD1
TGTGCCAGCAGAGAGCGGGGGGGAGCACGGGAGCAGTTCTTC	CASRERGGAREQFF	TRBJ2-1	14	NA	TRBV6-5	TRBD2
TGCAGCGTTCGGACACTCCTAGCGGACACTGAAGCTTTCTTT	CSVRTLLADTEAFF	TRBJ1-1	14	NA	TRBV29-1	NA
TGTGCCAGCAGCTTAGCGCGCAATCCCCCTCAGTACTTC	CASSLARNPPQYF	TRBJ2-5	13	NA	TRBV7-2	NA
TGTGCCAGCAGCCGTACGACTAGCACAGATACGCAGTATTTT	CASSRTTSTDTQYF	TRBJ2-3	14	few	TRBV3-1	NA
TGTGCCAGCAGCTTAGGGGGACAGGGGTTCGACTATGGCTACACCTTC	CASSLGGQGFDYGYTF	TRBJ1-2	16	many	TRBV7-2	TRBD1
TGTGCCAGCAGCTCCCAGGCGGGCCTAAGCTCCTACAATGAGCAGTTCTTC	CASSSQAGLSSYNEQFF	TRBJ2-1	17	many	TRBV7-2	NA
TGTGCCAGCAGTCAAACTAGCGGGGTGAATGAGCAGTTCTTC	CASSQTSGVNEQFF	TRBJ2-1	14	NA	TRBV6-2/TRBV6-3	TRBD2
TGTGCCGGCAGTCCCTCTAGAGGACTGGGGAATGAGCAGTTCTTC	CAGSPSRGLGNEQFF	TRBJ2-1	15	NA	TRBV6-5	NA
TGTGCCAGCAGTTTCGAGGGGAGCACAGATACGCAGTATTTT	CASSFEGSTDTQYF	TRBJ2-3	14	many	TRBV27	NA